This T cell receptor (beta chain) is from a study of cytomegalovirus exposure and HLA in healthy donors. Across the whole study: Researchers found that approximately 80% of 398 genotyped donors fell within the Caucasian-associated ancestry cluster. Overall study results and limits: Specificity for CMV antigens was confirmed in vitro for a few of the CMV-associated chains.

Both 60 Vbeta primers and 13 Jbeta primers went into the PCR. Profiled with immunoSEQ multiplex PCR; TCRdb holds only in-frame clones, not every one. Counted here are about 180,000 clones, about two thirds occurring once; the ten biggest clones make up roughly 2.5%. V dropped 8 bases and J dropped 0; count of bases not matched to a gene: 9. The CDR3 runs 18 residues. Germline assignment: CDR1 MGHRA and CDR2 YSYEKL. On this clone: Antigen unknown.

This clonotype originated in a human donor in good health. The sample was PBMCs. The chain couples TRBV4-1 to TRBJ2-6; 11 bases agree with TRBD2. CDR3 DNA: TGCGCCAGCCAAGGTACTAGCGGGGGTGACTCTGGGGCCAACGTCCTGACTTTC. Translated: CASQGTSGGDSGANVLTF.